These T cell receptor beta chains were read from a single sample in a study of shared clonotypes between healthy human individuals. Sequenced by immunoSEQ multiplex PCR; TCRdb stores in-frame clones only, minus some. This sample has approximately 1,500,000 clones, with around 97% found just once. What was sequenced was naive CD4+ T cells sorted from blood. The receptor source for this set is a young man in good health. Each CDR3 is given with its conserved first and last residue. The D gene is left open where the match is weak. Size tells how often a clone was seen (once, few, many) or the class of an expanded clone, and some rows leave it out.

D gene: TRBD2
clone size: NA
V gene: TRBV6-1
J gene: TRBJ2-7
CDR3 protein: CASSVGLALYEQYF
CDR3 DNA: TGTGCCAGCAGTGTGGGACTAGCTTTGTACGAGCAGTACTTC

D gene: NA
clone size: NA
V gene: TRBV7-3
J gene: TRBJ2-7
CDR3 protein: CASRTNSGGEQYF
CDR3 DNA: TGTGCCAGCAGGACGAACAGTGGAGGCGAGCAGTACTTC

D gene: NA
clone size: NA
V gene: TRBV28
J gene: TRBJ2-7
CDR3 protein: CASRGRERYF
CDR3 DNA: TGTGCCAGCAGGGGCAGGGAACGGTACTTC

D gene: NA
clone size: NA
V gene: TRBV2
J gene: TRBJ2-1
CDR3 protein: CASSKAPYNEQFF
CDR3 DNA: TGTGCCAGCAGTAAGGCTCCCTACAATGAGCAGTTCTTC

D gene: NA
clone size: NA
V gene: TRBV5-1
J gene: TRBJ2-7
CDR3 protein: CASSDTGTLNYEQYF
CDR3 DNA: TGCGCCAGCAGCGACACCGGGACACTAAACTACGAGCAGTACTTC

D gene: NA
clone size: NA
V gene: TRBV10-2
J gene: TRBJ2-1
CDR3 protein: CASTHFNEQFF
CDR3 DNA: TGCGCCAGCACCCATTTCAATGAGCAGTTCTTC

D gene: NA
clone size: NA
V gene: TRBV10-2
J gene: TRBJ2-4
CDR3 protein: CASGPLDIQYF
CDR3 DNA: TGCGCCAGCGGGCCCCTTGACATTCAGTACTTC

D gene: NA
clone size: NA
V gene: TRBV11-3
J gene: TRBJ2-3
CDR3 protein: CASSLGAGLRSTDTQYF
CDR3 DNA: TGTGCCAGCAGCTTAGGAGCAGGGCTCCGAAGCACAGATACGCAGTATTTT

D gene: NA
clone size: NA
V gene: TRBV29-1
J gene: TRBJ2-2
CDR3 protein: CSVSWTANTGELFF
CDR3 DNA: TGCAGCGTTTCTTGGACAGCGAACACCGGGGAGCTGTTTTTT

D gene: NA
clone size: once
V gene: TRBV2
J gene: TRBJ2-1
CDR3 protein: CASSEGLVYNEQFF
CDR3 DNA: TGTGCCAGCAGTGAAGGACTTGTCTACAATGAGCAGTTCTTC

D gene: TRBD1
clone size: once
V gene: TRBV10-1
J gene: TRBJ2-3
CDR3 protein: CASSAGQPSTDTQYF
CDR3 DNA: TGCGCCAGCAGTGCGGGACAGCCTAGCACAGATACGCAGTATTTT

D gene: NA
clone size: NA
V gene: TRBV28
J gene: TRBJ2-7
CDR3 protein: CASSFPVAYEQYF
CDR3 DNA: TGTGCCAGCAGTTTCCCGGTGGCCTACGAGCAGTACTTC

D gene: TRBD2
clone size: NA
V gene: TRBV7-8
J gene: TRBJ2-7
CDR3 protein: CASSLGTMKGLPSYEQYF
CDR3 DNA: TGTGCCAGCAGCTTAGGAACTATGAAGGGACTACCCTCCTACGAGCAGTACTTC

D gene: NA
clone size: NA
V gene: TRBV7-2
J gene: TRBJ2-7
CDR3 protein: CASRHTGAPYEQYF
CDR3 DNA: TGTGCCAGCAGACATACCGGGGCACCTTACGAGCAGTACTTC

D gene: NA
clone size: NA
V gene: TRBV19
J gene: TRBJ1-1
CDR3 protein: CASSIVTGLTEAFF
CDR3 DNA: TGTGCCAGTAGTATAGTTACGGGGCTCACTGAAGCTTTCTTT

D gene: NA
clone size: NA
V gene: TRBV14
J gene: TRBJ2-7
CDR3 protein: CASSQDLVLNEQYF
CDR3 DNA: TGTGCCAGCAGCCAAGATTTAGTGCTCAACGAGCAGTACTTC

D gene: NA
clone size: NA
V gene: TRBV7-2
J gene: TRBJ2-7
CDR3 protein: CASSSGARGTYEQYF
CDR3 DNA: TGTGCCAGCAGCTCCGGGGCCCGGGGGACCTACGAGCAGTACTTC

D gene: NA
clone size: NA
V gene: TRBV28
J gene: TRBJ1-5
CDR3 protein: CASSLWAGVGNQPQHF
CDR3 DNA: TGTGCCAGCAGTCTTTGGGCAGGGGTGGGCAATCAGCCCCAGCATTTT

D gene: NA
clone size: NA
V gene: TRBV9
J gene: TRBJ2-1
CDR3 protein: CASSVGGQSGSEQFF
CDR3 DNA: TGTGCCAGCAGCGTGGGGGGACAGTCGGGATCTGAGCAGTTCTTC

D gene: TRBD1
clone size: NA
V gene: TRBV6-1
J gene: TRBJ1-3
CDR3 protein: CASSVGQASSGNTIYF
CDR3 DNA: TGTGCCAGCAGTGTCGGACAGGCGAGCTCTGGAAACACCATATATTTT

D gene: NA
clone size: NA
V gene: TRBV28
J gene: TRBJ2-1
CDR3 protein: CASSLRAEQFF
CDR3 DNA: TGTGCCAGCAGCTTGAGGGCTGAGCAGTTCTTC

D gene: NA
clone size: NA
V gene: TRBV18
J gene: TRBJ1-5
CDR3 protein: CASSPSGRGNQPQHF
CDR3 DNA: TGTGCCAGCTCACCCTCGGGCAGGGGTAATCAGCCCCAGCATTTT